The 3 T cell receptor beta chains in this list originate from one sample, sequenced in a study of spatial heterogeneity in lung cancer. The study, taken as a whole, reports: Higher tumor mutation counts went along with higher counts of expanded intratumoral alpha and beta TCRs.

These receptors lack a known antigen. TCRdb re-called the 5' RACE reads through MiXCR, storing one row per CDR3 protein. The sample has nearly 3,000 distinct CDR3 sequences, approximately 7% seen once. Time point of the sample: sample taken at primary tumor resection. The specimen comprised lung tumor tissue, sampled at surgery. The receptors here all came from a female donor with early-stage non-small cell lung cancer.

This clonotype is deemed medium-sized. The chain employs TRBV6-5 and TRBJ2-3; D gene unclear. CDR1 and CDR2 (germline): MNHEY, SVGAGI. V lost 1 base to trimming and J lost 1 base, with 12 bases between them. The CDR3 contains 16 residues. The CDR3 sequence is CASSYYPSLGTDTQYF. The CDR3 DNA is TGTGCCAGCAGTTACTATCCCAGCCTAGGCACAGATACGCAGTATTTT.

This clonotype has a count of ten or more. This rearrangement joins TRBV9 to TRBJ2-7, with D perhaps assigned TRBD1 or TRBD2 (6 bases each). The CDR3 sequence is 14 residues long. The V end lost 2 bases, the J end lost 5 bases, and 14 bases lay between the germline ends. Germline lookup yields CDR1 SGDLS and CDR2 YYNGEE. In DNA form, the CDR3 reads TGTGCCAGCAGCGTTTTCGGGGGCTTCAACGAGCAGTACTTC. This translates into CASSVFGGFNEQYF.

This clonotype is deemed medium-sized. The CDR3 sequence is CAISEGDRALETQYF. CDR3 nucleotides: TGTGCCATCAGTGAGGGGGACAGGGCTTTGGAGACCCAGTACTTC. V is TRBV10-3 and J is TRBJ2-5, with TRBD1 matching over 9 bases. V lost 2 bases and J lost 5; bases outside the gene matches: 6. Germline CDR1 and CDR2: ENHRY and SYGVKD. The CDR3 consists of 15 residues.